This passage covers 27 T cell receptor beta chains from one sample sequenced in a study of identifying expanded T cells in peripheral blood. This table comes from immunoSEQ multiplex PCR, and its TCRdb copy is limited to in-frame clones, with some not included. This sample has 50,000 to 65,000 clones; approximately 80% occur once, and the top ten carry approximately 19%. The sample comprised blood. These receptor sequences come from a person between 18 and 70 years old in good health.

The DNA of the CDR3 is TGTGCCAGCAGCCCCCTTGGAATAGCGGGAGTTCACGAGCAGTACTTC. It is translated as CASSPLGIAGVHEQYF. The chain joins TRBV4-2 to TRBJ2-7; TRBD2 agrees at 9 bases. The germline V gene encodes CDR1 LGHNA and CDR2 YNFKEQ. This CDR3 is built from 16 residues. V lost 4 bases and J lost 5; bases outside the gene matches: 12.

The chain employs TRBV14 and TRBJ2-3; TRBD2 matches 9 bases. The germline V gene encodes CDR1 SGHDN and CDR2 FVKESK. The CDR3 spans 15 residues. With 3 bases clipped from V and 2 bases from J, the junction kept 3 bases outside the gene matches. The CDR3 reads CASSQTSGFTDTQYF. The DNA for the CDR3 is TGTGCCAGCAGCCAGACTAGCGGTTTCACAGATACGCAGTATTTT.

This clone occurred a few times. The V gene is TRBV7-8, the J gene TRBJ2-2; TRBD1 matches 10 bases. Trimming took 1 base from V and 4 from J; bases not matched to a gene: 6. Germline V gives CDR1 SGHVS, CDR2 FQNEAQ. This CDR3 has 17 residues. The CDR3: CASSLGPGQGFTGELFF. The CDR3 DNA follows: TGTGCCAGCAGCTTAGGGCCGGGACAGGGGTTCACCGGGGAGCTGTTTTTT.

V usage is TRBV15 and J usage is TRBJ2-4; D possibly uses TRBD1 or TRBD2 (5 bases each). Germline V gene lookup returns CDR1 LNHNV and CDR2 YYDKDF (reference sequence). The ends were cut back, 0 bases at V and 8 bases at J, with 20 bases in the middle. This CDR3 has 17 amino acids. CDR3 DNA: TGTGCCACCAGCAGAGAGATGGGGTCGGGACCCGGCGACATTCAGTACTTC. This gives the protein CATSREMGSGPGDIQYF.

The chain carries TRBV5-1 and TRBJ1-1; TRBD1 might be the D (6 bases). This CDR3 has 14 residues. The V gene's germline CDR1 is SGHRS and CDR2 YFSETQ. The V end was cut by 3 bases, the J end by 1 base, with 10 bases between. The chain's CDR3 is CASSYRDTNTEAFF. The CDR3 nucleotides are TGCGCCAGCAGCTACAGGGATACGAACACTGAAGCTTTCTTT.

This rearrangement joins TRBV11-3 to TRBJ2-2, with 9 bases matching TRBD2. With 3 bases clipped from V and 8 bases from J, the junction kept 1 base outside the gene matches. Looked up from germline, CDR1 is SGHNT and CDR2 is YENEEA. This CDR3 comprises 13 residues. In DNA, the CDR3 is TGTGCCAGCAGCTTCACTAGCGGGGGGGAGCTGTTTTTT. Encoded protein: CASSFTSGGELFF.

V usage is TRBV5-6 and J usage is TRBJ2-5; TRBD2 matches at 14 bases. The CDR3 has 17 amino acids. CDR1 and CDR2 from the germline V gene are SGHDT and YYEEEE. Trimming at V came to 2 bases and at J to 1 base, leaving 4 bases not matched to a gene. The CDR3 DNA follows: TGTGCCAGCAGCTTCGGACTAGCGGGGGGCGGCCAAGAGACCCAGTACTTC. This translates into CASSFGLAGGGQETQYF.

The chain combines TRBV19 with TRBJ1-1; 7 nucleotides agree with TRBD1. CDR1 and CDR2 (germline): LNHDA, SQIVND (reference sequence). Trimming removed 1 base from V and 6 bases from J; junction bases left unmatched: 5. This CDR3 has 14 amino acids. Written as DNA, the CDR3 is TGTGCCAGTAGTATAGTGGGACAGACGGCTGAAGCTTTCTTT. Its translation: CASSIVGQTAEAFF.

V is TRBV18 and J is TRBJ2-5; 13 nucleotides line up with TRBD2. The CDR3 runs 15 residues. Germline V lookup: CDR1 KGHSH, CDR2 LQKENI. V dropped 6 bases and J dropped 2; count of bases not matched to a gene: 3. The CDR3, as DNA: TGTGCCAGCTCCCGGGGACTAGCGGGGCAAGAGACCCAGTACTTC. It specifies CASSRGLAGQETQYF.

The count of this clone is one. This CDR3 reads CASSHLLGTAAGNEQYF. The CDR3 DNA sequence: TGTGCCAGCAGCCACCTCCTAGGGACGGCTGCCGGGAACGAGCAGTACTTC. The chain employs TRBV14 and TRBJ2-7; D possibly uses TRBD1 or TRBD2 (5 bases each). The V and J ends lost 3 bases and 5 bases respectively, with 23 bases between them. The CDR3 extends over 17 amino acids. Germline-derived CDR1 and CDR2 are SGHDN and FVKESK. The entire variable domain, with the rest obtained from reference TRBV14 and TRBJ2-7, is as follows: EAGVTQFPSHSVIEKGQTVTLRCDPISGHDNLYWYRRVMGKEIKFLLHFVKESKQDESGMPNNRFLAERTGGTYSTLKVQPAELEDSGVYFCASSHLLGTAAGNEQYFGPGTRLTVT.

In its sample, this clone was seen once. As DNA, the CDR3 is TGCGCCAGCAGCTTAGGCCCGTATGGCTACACCTTC. As protein: CASSLGPYGYTF. This rearrangement joins TRBV5-1 to TRBJ1-2, with unresolved D. The CDR3 is made up of 12 amino acids. CDR1 and CDR2 (germline): SGHRS, YFSETQ. Trimming took 2 bases from V and 5 from J, leaving 7 bases between them. Using reference TRBV5-1 and TRBJ1-2 for the parts outside the CDR3, the full variable domain is KAGVTQTPRYLIKTRGQQVTLSCSPISGHRSVSWYQQTPGQGLQFLFEYFSETQRNKGNFPGRFSGRQFSNSRSEMNVSTLELGDSALYLCASSLGPYGYTFGSGTRLTVV.

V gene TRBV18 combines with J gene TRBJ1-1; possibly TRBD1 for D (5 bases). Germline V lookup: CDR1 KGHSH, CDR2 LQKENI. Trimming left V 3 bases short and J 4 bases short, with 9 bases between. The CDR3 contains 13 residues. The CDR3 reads CASSPGAGTEAFF. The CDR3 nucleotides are TGTGCCAGCTCACCCGGGGCGGGCACTGAAGCTTTCTTT.

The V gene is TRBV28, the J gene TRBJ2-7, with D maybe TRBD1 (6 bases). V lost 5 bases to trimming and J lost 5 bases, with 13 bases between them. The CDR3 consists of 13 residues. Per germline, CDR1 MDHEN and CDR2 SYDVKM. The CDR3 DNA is TGTGCCAGCAGTCCTACAGGGTCCCACGAGCAGTACTTC. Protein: CASSPTGSHEQYF.

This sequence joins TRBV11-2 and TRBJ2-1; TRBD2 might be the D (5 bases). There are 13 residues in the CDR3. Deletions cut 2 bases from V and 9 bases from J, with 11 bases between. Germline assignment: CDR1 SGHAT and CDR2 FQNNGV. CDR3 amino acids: CASSLNWSGEQFF. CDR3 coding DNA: TGTGCCAGCAGCTTAAACTGGAGCGGTGAGCAGTTCTTC.

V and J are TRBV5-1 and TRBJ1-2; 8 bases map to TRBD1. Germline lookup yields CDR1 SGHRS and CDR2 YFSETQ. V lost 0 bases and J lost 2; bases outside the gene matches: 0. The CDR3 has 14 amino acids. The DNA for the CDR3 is TGCGCCAGCAGCTTGGGGGACAGGAACTATGGCTACACCTTC. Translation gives CASSLGDRNYGYTF.

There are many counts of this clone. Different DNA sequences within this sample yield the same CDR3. CDR3 sequence: CASSIDPRSDEQFF. CDR3 nucleotide sequence: TGTGCCAGTAGTATCGACCCGAGAAGCGATGAGCAGTTCTTC. J is TRBJ2-1 and V is TRBV19; D is uncertain. CDR3 length: 14 residues. Per germline, CDR1 LNHDA and CDR2 SQIVND (reference sequence). Trimming left V 3 bases short and J 8 bases short, with 14 bases between.

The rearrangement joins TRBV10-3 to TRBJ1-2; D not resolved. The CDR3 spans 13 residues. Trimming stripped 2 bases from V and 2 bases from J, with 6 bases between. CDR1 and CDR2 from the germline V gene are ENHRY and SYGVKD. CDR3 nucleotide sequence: TGTGCCATCAGTGAGGGCAGGAACTATGGCTACACCTTC. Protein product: CAISEGRNYGYTF.

The CDR3 loop is CASSLSWGQGIGDNEQFF. CDR3 coding DNA: TGTGCCAGCAGCTTATCCTGGGGTCAGGGTATAGGTGACAATGAGCAGTTCTTC. This rearrangement joins TRBV7-9 to TRBJ2-1; maybe TRBD1 (5 bases). Germline CDR1 reads SEHNR; CDR2 reads FQNEAQ (reference sequence). V was clipped by 2 bases and J by 5 bases, with 22 bases between them. The CDR3 contains 18 residues.

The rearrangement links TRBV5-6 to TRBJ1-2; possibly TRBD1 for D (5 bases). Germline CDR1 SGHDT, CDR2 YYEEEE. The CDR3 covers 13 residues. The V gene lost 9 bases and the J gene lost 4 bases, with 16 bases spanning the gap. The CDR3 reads CAIRRDGPYGYTF. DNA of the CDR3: TGTGCCATTAGACGGGACGGACCCTATGGCTACACCTTC.

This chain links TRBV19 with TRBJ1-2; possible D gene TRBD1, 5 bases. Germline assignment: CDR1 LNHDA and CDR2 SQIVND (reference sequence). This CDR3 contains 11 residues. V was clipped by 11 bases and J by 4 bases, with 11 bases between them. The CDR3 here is CAARDFYGYTF. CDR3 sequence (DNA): TGTGCCGCGAGGGACTTCTATGGCTACACCTTC.

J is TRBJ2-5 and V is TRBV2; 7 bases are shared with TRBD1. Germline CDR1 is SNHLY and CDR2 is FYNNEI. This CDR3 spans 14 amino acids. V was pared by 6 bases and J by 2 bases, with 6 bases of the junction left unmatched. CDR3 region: CASRHPGQQETQYF. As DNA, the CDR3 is TGTGCCAGCAGACACCCGGGACAGCAAGAGACCCAGTACTTC. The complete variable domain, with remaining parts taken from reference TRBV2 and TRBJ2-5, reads EPEVTQTPSHQVTQMGQEVILRCVPISNHLYFYWYRQILGQKVEFLVSFYNNEISEKSEIFDDQFSVERPDGSNFTLKIRSTKLEDSAMYFCASRHPGQQETQYFGPGTRLLVL.

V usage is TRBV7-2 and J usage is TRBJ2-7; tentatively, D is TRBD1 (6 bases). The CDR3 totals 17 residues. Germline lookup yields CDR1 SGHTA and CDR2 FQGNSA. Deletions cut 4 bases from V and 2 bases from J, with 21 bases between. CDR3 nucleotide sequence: TGTGCCAGCAGCTACCAGGGCTGGGGGCGTCTAACCTACGAGCAGTACTTC. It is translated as CASSYQGWGRLTYEQYF. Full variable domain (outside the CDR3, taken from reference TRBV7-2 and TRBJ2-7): GAGVSQSPSNKVTEKGKDVELRCDPISGHTALYWYRQSLGQGLEFLIYFQGNSAPDKSGLPSDRFSAERTGGSVSTLTIQRTQQEDSAVYLCASSYQGWGRLTYEQYFGPGTRLTVT.

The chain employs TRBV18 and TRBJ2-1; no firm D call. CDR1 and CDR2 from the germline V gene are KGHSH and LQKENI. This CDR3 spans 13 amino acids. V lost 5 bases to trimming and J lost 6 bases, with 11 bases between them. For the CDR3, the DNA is TGTGCCAGCTCAGCCTACAGAGTCAATGAGCAGTTCTTC. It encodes CASSAYRVNEQFF.

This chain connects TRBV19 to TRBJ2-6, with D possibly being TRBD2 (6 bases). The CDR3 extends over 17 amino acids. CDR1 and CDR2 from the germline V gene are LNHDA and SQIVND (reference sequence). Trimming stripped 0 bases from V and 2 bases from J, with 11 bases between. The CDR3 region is CASSIDGGGTGANVLTF. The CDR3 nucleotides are TGTGCCAGTAGTATAGATGGTGGAGGGACTGGGGCCAACGTCCTGACTTTC.

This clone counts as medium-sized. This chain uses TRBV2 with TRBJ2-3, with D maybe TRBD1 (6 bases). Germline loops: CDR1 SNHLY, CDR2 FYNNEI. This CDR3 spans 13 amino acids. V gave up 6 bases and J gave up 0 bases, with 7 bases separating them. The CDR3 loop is CASSQGSTDTQYF. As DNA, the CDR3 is TGTGCCAGCAGCCAGGGGAGCACAGATACGCAGTATTTT.

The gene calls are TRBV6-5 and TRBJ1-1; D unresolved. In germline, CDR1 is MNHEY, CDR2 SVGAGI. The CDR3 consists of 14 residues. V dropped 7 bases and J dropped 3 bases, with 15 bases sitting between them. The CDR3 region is CASTPRSRYTEAFF. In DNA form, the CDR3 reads TGTGCCAGCACCCCCCGGTCCCGATACACTGAAGCTTTCTTT.

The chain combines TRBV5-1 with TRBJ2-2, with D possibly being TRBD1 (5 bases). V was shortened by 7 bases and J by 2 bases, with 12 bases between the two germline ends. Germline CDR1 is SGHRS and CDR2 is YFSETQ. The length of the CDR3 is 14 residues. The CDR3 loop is CASGKGPNTGELFF. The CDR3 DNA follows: TGCGCCAGCGGCAAGGGGCCTAACACCGGGGAGCTGTTTTTT.